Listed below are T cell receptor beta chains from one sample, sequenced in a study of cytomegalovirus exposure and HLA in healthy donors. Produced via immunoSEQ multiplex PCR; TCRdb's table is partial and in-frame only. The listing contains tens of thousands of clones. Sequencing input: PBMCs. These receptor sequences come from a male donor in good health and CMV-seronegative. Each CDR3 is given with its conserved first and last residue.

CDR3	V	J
CASSLTNYRVPSGNTIYF	TRBV28	TRBJ1-3
CASSLQLAGGRNEQFF	TRBV19	TRBJ2-1
CASAGTGSHEQYF	TRBV6-6	TRBJ2-7
CASSLASTGFTDTQYF	TRBV7-9	TRBJ2-3
CASSVEGREGAGELFF	TRBV9	TRBJ2-2
CASSESSIYNEQFF	TRBV10-2	TRBJ2-1
CASRIRQGARETQYF	TRBV2	TRBJ2-5
CASSARFGGGGQPQHF	TRBV6-1	TRBJ1-5
CASSPRSTSGFSYEQYF	TRBV18	TRBJ2-7
CASSPRLTNYGYTF	TRBV7-2	TRBJ1-2
CASSPRQGAGTEDFF	TRBV28	TRBJ1-1
CASSLGSGDYGYTF	TRBV11-2	TRBJ1-2
CSARGGGTQYF	TRBV20-1	TRBJ2-3
CASSATGEDYGYTF	TRBV9	TRBJ1-2
CATYRTSGNSYEQYF	TRBV27	TRBJ2-7
CASSIYRGVAYEQYF	TRBV19	TRBJ2-7
CASSPMQAPNTGELFF	TRBV18	TRBJ2-2
CASSKIVVYGYTF	TRBV21-1	TRBJ1-2